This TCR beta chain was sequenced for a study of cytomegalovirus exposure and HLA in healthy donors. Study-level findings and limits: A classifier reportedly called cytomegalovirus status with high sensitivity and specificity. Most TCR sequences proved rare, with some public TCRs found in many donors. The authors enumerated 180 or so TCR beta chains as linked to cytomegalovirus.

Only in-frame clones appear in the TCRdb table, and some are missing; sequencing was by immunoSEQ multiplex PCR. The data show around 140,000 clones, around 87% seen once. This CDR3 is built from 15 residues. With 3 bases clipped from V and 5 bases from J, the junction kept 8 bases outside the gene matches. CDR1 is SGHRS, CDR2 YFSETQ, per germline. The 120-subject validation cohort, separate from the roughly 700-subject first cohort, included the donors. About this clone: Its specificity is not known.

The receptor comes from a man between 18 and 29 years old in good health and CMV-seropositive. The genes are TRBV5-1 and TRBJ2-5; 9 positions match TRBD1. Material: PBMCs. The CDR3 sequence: CASSYAGTGQETQYF. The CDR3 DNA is TGCGCCAGCAGCTATGCCGGGACAGGGCAGGAGACCCAGTACTTC. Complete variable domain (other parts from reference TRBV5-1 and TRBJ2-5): KAGVTQTPRYLIKTRGQQVTLSCSPISGHRSVSWYQQTPGQGLQFLFEYFSETQRNKGNFPGRFSGRQFSNSRSEMNVSTLELGDSALYLCASSYAGTGQETQYFGPGTRLLVL.